Following are 3 T cell receptor beta chains from one sample sequenced in a study of CD8+CD57+ T cells in acquired aplastic anemia. It was genomic DNA that served as the template for profiling TCR beta VDJ and CDR3. TCRdb re-called the reads with MiXCR, one entry per CDR3 protein. The sample lists some 130,000 distinct CDR3 sequences, around two fifths occurring once. Sequencing was performed on sorted CD4+, CD8+, or CD8+CD57+ T cells (not recorded which) from PBMCs. The source is a human donor in good health, serving as a control.

This clonotype was recorded many times. This rearrangement joins TRBV5-1 to TRBJ2-1; 8 bases line up with TRBD2. The germline V gene encodes CDR1 SGHRS and CDR2 YFSETQ. J lost 7 bases, V lost 5 bases, and 14 bases had no gene match. There are 16 residues in the CDR3. The CDR3 loop is CASSSEAGAANNEQFF. For the CDR3, the DNA is TGCGCCAGCAGTTCAGAAGCGGGAGCTGCGAATAATGAGCAGTTCTTC.

This clonotype appeared many times. This chain links TRBV29-1 with TRBJ1-1; maybe TRBD1 (6 bases). The length of the CDR3 is 13 residues. Trimming stripped 6 bases from V and 11 bases from J, with 22 bases between. In germline, CDR1 is SQVTM, CDR2 ANQGSEA. CDR3 residues: CSVMAPGAVSAFF. The CDR3 coding sequence is TGCAGCGTGATGGCCCCAGGGGCTGTCTCGGCTTTCTTT.

At least ten counts were recorded for this clonotype. The chain carries TRBV5-1 and TRBJ2-1; 8 nucleotides align to TRBD1. The junction had 2 bases not matched to a gene; V was cut back by 1 base and J by 5 bases. CDR1 is SGHRS and CDR2 is YFSETQ in the germline V gene. This CDR3 region has 14 residues. The CDR3 nucleotides are TGCGCCAGCAGCTTGCGGGACAGGAACAATGAGCAGTTCTTC. It yields the protein CASSLRDRNNEQFF.